The clone carrying this T cell receptor (beta chain) appeared a few times. Its specificity is not known. TCRdb fed the 5' RACE reads into MiXCR, producing one record per CDR3 protein. The table lists about 630,000 distinct CDR3 sequences, more than 9% of them singletons, with 14% to 15% in the top ten. Looked up from germline, CDR1 is MNHEY and CDR2 is SMNVEV (reference sequence). The V and J ends lost 6 bases and 8 bases, in that order; junction bases with no gene match: 3. This CDR3 has 13 amino acids. This entry belongs to a study of T cells after yellow fever vaccination. Whole-study context: Preparation of fractions with low cell numbers was performed using SMART-Seq v4 Ultra Low Input.

Findings of the study overall: There was a possibility that FACS-sorted repertoires contained abundant clonotypes contaminating from the bulk population. The appearance of a small share of clonotypes in both CD4 and CD8 compartments was observed. Most clones from primary vaccination resurfaced after the booster (approximately 95% CD4, approximately 87% CD8).

The specimen comprised PBMCs, sampled on the day of the yellow fever booster vaccination. The chain uses TRBV27 and TRBJ2-1; 11 nucleotides line up with TRBD2. The sequence came from a man younger than 40 who received the YFV17D yellow fever vaccine. The CDR3 bases are TGTGCCAGCAGCCCTAGCGGGAGGTATGAGCAGTTCTTC. This encodes CASSPSGRYEQFF.